This T cell receptor (beta chain) was recorded in a study of T cell responses to AZD1222 COVID-19 vaccine. Whole-study findings and limits: The number of AZD1222 recipients seropositive at baseline was only five to seven. Clonal diversity may have been underestimated in mostly white British donors. Repertoires were collected only later (after the peak T cell response had occurred).

The protocol was immunoSEQ multiplex PCR, while the TCRdb copy is restricted to in-frame clones and leaves out a portion. The data show approximately 110,000 clones, 80% to 90% seen once. The CDR3 loop spans 13 amino acids. V was shortened by 7 bases and J by 6 bases, with 13 bases between the two germline ends. Germline loops: CDR1 MDHEN, CDR2 SYDVKM. As for this clone: Its antigen is as yet unknown.

V is TRBV28 and J is TRBJ1-5; TRBD1 is a possible D gene (6 bases). This sequence originates from an adult in good health. This specimen was peripheral blood, taken on day 0 of AZD1222 vaccination. CDR3 sequence (DNA): TGTGCCAGCAAATCAGGGGCTGTTCAGCCCCAGCATTTT. It codes for CASKSGAVQPQHF.